Following are 10 T cell receptor beta chains from one sample sequenced in a study of monozygotic twins with inflammatory bowel disease. TCRdb re-called the 5' RACE reads and shows each CDR3 protein once, DNA omitted. Recorded here are 150,000 to 200,000 distinct CDR3 sequences; the top ten clones represent just under 7.5%. Sequenced input: blood. The receptors were gathered from a human donor with ulcerative colitis or Crohn's disease, or a healthy co-twin of an affected twin (not recorded which).

The CDR3 region is CASSPLGGDTDTQYF. This chain connects TRBV18 to TRBJ2-3. Per germline, CDR1 KGHSH and CDR2 LQKENI. The CDR3 has 15 amino acids.

The chain employs TRBV27 and TRBJ2-3; the D call from TCRdb, TRBD1, cannot be confirmed without DNA. Germline values: CDR1 MNHEY, CDR2 SMNVEV (reference sequence). This CDR3 region has 15 residues. CDR3 sequence reads: CASSFRSGRWETQYF.

The chain links TRBV30 to TRBJ1-1. The CDR3 is 15 amino acids. Germline V lookup: CDR1 GTSNPN, CDR2 SVGIG (reference sequence). This CDR3 reads CASPRSPFATSEAFF.

The chain carries TRBV9 and TRBJ2-2. This CDR3 is 15 amino acids long. Per the germline V gene, CDR1 is SGDLS and CDR2 is YYNGEE. CDR3 sequence reads: CASSETSGNTGELFF.

The chain carries TRBV29-1 and TRBJ1-4; TCRdb's D call of TRBD1 is untestable without DNA. CDR1 is SQVTM, CDR2 ANQGSEA, per germline. The CDR3 runs 13 residues. The CDR3 region is CSVQPGGYEKLFF.

The rearrangement uses TRBV6-1 and TRBJ1-2. CDR3 size: 14 residues. Germline V lookup: CDR1 MNHNS, CDR2 SASEGT. CDR3: CASRTGEGLYGYTF.

The chain employs TRBV29-1 and TRBJ2-7; TCRdb outputs TRBD1, but without DNA this stays unchecked. The CDR3 is made up of 15 amino acids. Germline V gene sequence: CDR1 SQVTM, CDR2 ANQGSEA. CDR3 residues: CSVAGRGPGSYEQYF.

This chain connects TRBV6-5 to TRBJ2-1; the TCRdb D gene call, TRBD2, has no DNA to confirm it. Germline CDR1 reads MNHEY; CDR2 reads SVGAGI. The length of the CDR3 is 16 residues. CDR3 residues: CASSYSAGGRYNEQFF.

This chain links TRBV7-3 with TRBJ2-3; TCRdb returns TRBD2, unconfirmable since there is no DNA. The V gene's germline CDR1 is SGHTA and CDR2 FQGTGA. The length of the CDR3 is 15 residues. The CDR3 loop is CASAVAGASTDTQYF.

This chain joins TRBV5-6 and TRBJ2-7. Germline V gene data show CDR1 as SGHDT and CDR2 as YYEEEE. The CDR3 is 14 residues long. CDR3 in amino acids: CASSLERLGNEQYF.